A selection of T cell receptor beta chains follows, all from one sample in a study of response to subunit inactivated influenza vaccine. MiXCR was run by TCRdb on the RT-PCR reads, yielding one entry per CDR3 protein. This table holds around 600,000 distinct CDR3 sequences, roughly 12% found once. These data were also filed under a second study, of T cells expressing NK-cell markers.

The sample here was PBMCs from blood, taken on the day of vaccination. The receptor source for this set is a man in his fifties or sixties who received an inactivated influenza vaccine. CDR3s include the opening cysteine and the closing phenylalanine or tryptophan. A D gene is named only where the DNA matches it firmly. Expanded clones are given a class, and other clones once, few, many or no size at all.

CDR3nt: TGTGCCAGCAGTGATGGTCAGGGGAAAGATACGCAGTATTTT
CDR3aa: CASSDGQGKDTQYF
j_gene: TRBJ2-3
abundance: many
v_gene: TRBV2
d_gene: NA

CDR3nt: TGCAGCGTTGAAGATCGGGGGACAGGGAACACCGGGGAGCTGTTTTTT
CDR3aa: CSVEDRGTGNTGELFF
j_gene: TRBJ2-2
abundance: few
v_gene: TRBV29-1
d_gene: TRBD1

CDR3nt: TGTGCCACGCGGACAGGGGCGAACTCCTACAATGAGCAGTTCTTC
CDR3aa: CATRTGANSYNEQFF
j_gene: TRBJ2-1
abundance: many
v_gene: TRBV28
d_gene: TRBD1

CDR3nt: TGTGCCAGCAGCGTAGGGGACCTACAAGAGACCCAGTACTTC
CDR3aa: CASSVGDLQETQYF
j_gene: TRBJ2-5
abundance: few
v_gene: TRBV9
d_gene: NA

CDR3nt: TGTGCCAGCTCAGTCATGATAGGGACTAGCGGCTACGAGCAGTACTTC
CDR3aa: CASSVMIGTSGYEQYF
j_gene: TRBJ2-7
abundance: NA
v_gene: TRBV18
d_gene: TRBD2

CDR3nt: TGTGCCAGTTCGGGTCATACAAGCAATCAGCCCCAGCATTTT
CDR3aa: CASSGHTSNQPQHF
j_gene: TRBJ1-5
abundance: few
v_gene: TRBV28
d_gene: NA

CDR3nt: TGTGCCAGCAGCGAGGGACGCTGGACTCCGAACACCGGGGAGCTGTTTTTT
CDR3aa: CASSEGRWTPNTGELFF
j_gene: TRBJ2-2
abundance: few
v_gene: TRBV7-9
d_gene: NA

CDR3nt: TGTGCCAGCAGAAAAAGGCGGGGGGGCACGTTCTTC
CDR3aa: CASRKRRGGTFF
j_gene: TRBJ2-1
abundance: NA
v_gene: TRBV6-5
d_gene: TRBD2

CDR3nt: TGCAGCGTTGAAGATGATTCCAAAGTAGGCGAGCAGTACTTC
CDR3aa: CSVEDDSKVGEQYF
j_gene: TRBJ2-7
abundance: few
v_gene: TRBV29-1
d_gene: NA

CDR3nt: TGTGCCAGCAGCTTAGCGCGGCGGCCAACAGATACGCAGTATTTT
CDR3aa: CASSLARRPTDTQYF
j_gene: TRBJ2-3
abundance: NA
v_gene: TRBV7-6
d_gene: NA

CDR3nt: TGTGCCACCAGTGATTTGGTGCTAGCGGGGGCCAAAGAGACCCAGTACTTC
CDR3aa: CATSDLVLAGAKETQYF
j_gene: TRBJ2-5
abundance: NA
v_gene: TRBV24-1
d_gene: TRBD2

CDR3nt: TGTGCCACCAGCAGGGACGGGAGTAATGAAAAACTGTTTTTT
CDR3aa: CATSRDGSNEKLFF
j_gene: TRBJ1-4
abundance: many
v_gene: TRBV15
d_gene: NA

CDR3nt: TGTGCCACCAGCAGAGATGCCGCGGTTGGCGAGACCCAGTACTTC
CDR3aa: CATSRDAAVGETQYF
j_gene: TRBJ2-5
abundance: NA
v_gene: TRBV15
d_gene: NA

CDR3nt: TGCAGTGCTAGAGATCCCCTAGCGGGGCAATCCTACGAGCAGTACTTC
CDR3aa: CSARDPLAGQSYEQYF
j_gene: TRBJ2-7
abundance: many
v_gene: TRBV20-1
d_gene: TRBD2

CDR3nt: TGTGCCAGCAGGTTTCAGGGGGGCGGTCAGCCCCAGCATTTT
CDR3aa: CASRFQGGGQPQHF
j_gene: TRBJ1-5
abundance: few
v_gene: TRBV6-2/TRBV6-3
d_gene: TRBD1

CDR3nt: TGTGCCACCGCTTATAGCGGAATGTGGTTCTTC
CDR3aa: CATAYSGMWFF
j_gene: TRBJ2-1
abundance: NA
v_gene: TRBV25-1
d_gene: NA

CDR3nt: TGTGCCATCAGTGAGCCAGTGACCGGGGGGCCATGGAACCGCCCAGATACGCAGTATTTT
CDR3aa: CAISEPVTGGPWNRPDTQYF
j_gene: TRBJ2-3
abundance: few
v_gene: TRBV10-3
d_gene: NA

CDR3nt: TGTGCCAGCAGCCAACAGACTAGCGGGAGACCTAACGAGCAGTACTTC
CDR3aa: CASSQQTSGRPNEQYF
j_gene: TRBJ2-7
abundance: many
v_gene: TRBV6-2/TRBV6-3
d_gene: TRBD2

CDR3nt: TGCGCCAGCAGCAGATGGGACGGCACAGATACGCAGTATTTT
CDR3aa: CASSRWDGTDTQYF
j_gene: TRBJ2-3
abundance: many
v_gene: TRBV5-1
d_gene: NA

CDR3nt: TGTGCCAGCGCCCCGACAGGGAAACCTAATGAAAAACTGTTTTTT
CDR3aa: CASAPTGKPNEKLFF
j_gene: TRBJ1-4
abundance: few
v_gene: TRBV7-3
d_gene: TRBD1

CDR3nt: TGTGCCAGCAGCCAAGTAACCGGGGTCGACGAGCAGTACTTC
CDR3aa: CASSQVTGVDEQYF
j_gene: TRBJ2-7
abundance: NA
v_gene: TRBV3-1
d_gene: NA

CDR3nt: TGTGCCAGCAGCTTTGGGCAGTACTACACTGAAGCTTTCTTT
CDR3aa: CASSFGQYYTEAFF
j_gene: TRBJ1-1
abundance: few
v_gene: TRBV11-1
d_gene: NA

CDR3nt: TGTGCCACCAGCATAGGGGGACGGGGTTCCTACGAGCAGTACTTC
CDR3aa: CATSIGGRGSYEQYF
j_gene: TRBJ2-7
abundance: few
v_gene: TRBV15
d_gene: NA

CDR3nt: TGTGCCAGCAGCCAAGCCGGACAGCACTATGGCTACACCTTC
CDR3aa: CASSQAGQHYGYTF
j_gene: TRBJ1-2
abundance: many
v_gene: TRBV4-2
d_gene: NA

CDR3nt: TGTGCCAGCAGCGGACAGGGGACCTACAATGAGCAGTTCTTC
CDR3aa: CASSGQGTYNEQFF
j_gene: TRBJ2-1
abundance: NA
v_gene: TRBV12-3/TRBV12-4
d_gene: TRBD1

CDR3nt: TGTGCCAGCAGTTACCTCGGGTCAGGGGACGGTACGCAGTATTTT
CDR3aa: CASSYLGSGDGTQYF
j_gene: TRBJ2-3
abundance: NA
v_gene: TRBV6-5
d_gene: NA

CDR3nt: TGTGCCACCAGCAGAGAGGATCAGGGGACGTATGAGCAGTTCTTC
CDR3aa: CATSREDQGTYEQFF
j_gene: TRBJ2-1
abundance: NA
v_gene: TRBV15
d_gene: NA